These T cell receptor beta chains were read from a single sample in a study of beta chain features in type 1 diabetes. Repertoires were generated with immunoSEQ multiplex PCR, while TCRdb's copy carries only in-frame clones and drops some. The sample records about 340,000 clones, around 8.5% being singletons. Sequenced: central memory CD4+ T cells from blood. Every receptor here comes from a man between 25 and 39 years old with type 1 diabetes. Each CDR3 is given with its conserved first and last residue. Fields, in order: CDR3 length, clone size, D gene, J gene, V gene, CDR3 protein, CDR3 DNA. The D gene is left open where the match is weak. Size is omitted from some rows. Given values are once, few, many or a class for expanded clones.

length: 13; size: .; D: TRBD1; J: TRBJ1-1; V: TRBV2; CDR3: CASRGDRNTEAFF; DNA: TGTGCCAGCAGGGGGGACAGGAACACTGAAGCTTTCTTT
length: 15; size: few; D: TRBD1; J: TRBJ1-4; V: TRBV11-2; CDR3: CASSFPGTVQEKLFF; DNA: TGTGCCAGCAGCTTTCCTGGGACAGTACAAGAAAAACTGTTTTTT
length: 15; size: .; D: .; J: TRBJ1-2; V: TRBV19; CDR3: CASSIVSRAAYGYTF; DNA: TGTGCCAGTAGTATAGTAAGTCGGGCAGCCTATGGCTACACCTTC
length: 14; size: many; D: TRBD2; J: TRBJ2-3; V: TRBV19; CDR3: CASSLPSGPDTQYF; DNA: TGTGCCAGTAGTCTCCCTAGCGGGCCAGATACGCAGTATTTT
length: 15; size: .; D: .; J: TRBJ2-7; V: TRBV6-4; CDR3: CASHGGGDIPYEQYF; DNA: TGTGCCAGCCACGGTGGTGGCGACATCCCCTACGAGCAGTACTTC
length: 11; size: few; D: .; J: TRBJ2-7; V: TRBV12-5; CDR3: CASGLLREQYF; DNA: TGTGCTAGTGGTTTGCTTCGGGAGCAGTACTTC
length: 14; size: few; D: .; J: TRBJ2-7; V: TRBV18; CDR3: CASSRQADSYEQYF; DNA: TGTGCCAGCTCGCGACAGGCCGACTCCTACGAGCAGTACTTC
length: 13; size: .; D: .; J: TRBJ1-1; V: TRBV5-4; CDR3: CASSLPERTEAFF; DNA: TGTGCCAGCAGCCTACCGGAAAGAACTGAAGCTTTCTTT
length: 14; size: few; D: .; J: TRBJ2-7; V: TRBV2; CDR3: CASCFRALSLEQYF; DNA: TGTGCCAGCTGTTTCAGGGCTCTTTCCCTCGAGCAGTACTTC
length: 12; size: few; D: .; J: TRBJ2-1; V: TRBV7-2; CDR3: CASSLLRHEQFF; DNA: TGTGCCAGCAGCTTACTCCGGCACGAGCAGTTCTTC
length: 14; size: once; D: .; J: TRBJ2-5; V: TRBV14; CDR3: CASSHQGWQETQYF; DNA: TGTGCCAGCAGCCATCAAGGGTGGCAAGAGACCCAGTACTTC
length: 12; size: few; D: .; J: TRBJ2-7; V: TRBV2; CDR3: CASSQGGYEQYF; DNA: TGTGCCAGCAGCCAAGGGGGGTACGAGCAGTACTTC
length: 17; size: .; D: .; J: TRBJ2-7; V: TRBV5-6; CDR3: CASSPGPPTRAVYEQYF; DNA: TGTGCCAGCAGCCCTGGCCCCCCCACCCGGGCCGTCTACGAGCAGTACTTC
length: 13; size: .; D: .; J: TRBJ2-7; V: TRBV11-2; CDR3: CASSLYAGYEQYF; DNA: TGTGCCAGCAGCCTATACGCAGGGTACGAGCAGTACTTC
length: 15; size: few; D: TRBD2; J: TRBJ2-3; V: TRBV7-2; CDR3: CASSFRGGGTDTQYF; DNA: TGTGCCAGCAGCTTTCGGGGGGGCGGCACAGATACGCAGTATTTT
length: 11; size: few; D: .; J: TRBJ2-2; V: TRBV20-1; CDR3: CSAEDTGELFF; DNA: TGCAGTGCCGAAGACACCGGGGAGCTGTTTTTT
length: 15; size: .; D: .; J: TRBJ2-7; V: TRBV7-2; CDR3: CASSRYVDGSYEQYF; DNA: TGTGCCAGCAGCCGCTACGTGGACGGCTCCTACGAGCAGTACTTC
length: 13; size: .; D: .; J: TRBJ1-1; V: TRBV14; CDR3: CASSRLMNTEAFF; DNA: TGTGCCAGCAGCCGTTTGATGAACACTGAAGCTTTCTTT
length: 16; size: .; D: TRBD2; J: TRBJ2-5; V: TRBV5-6; CDR3: CASSYRLAGYQETQYF; DNA: TGTGCCAGCAGCTATCGACTAGCGGGGTACCAAGAGACCCAGTACTTC
length: 15; size: few; D: .; J: TRBJ1-2; V: TRBV18; CDR3: CASSRGQQLTYGYTF; DNA: TGTGCCAGCTCACGAGGACAGCAACTGACCTATGGCTACACCTTC
length: 15; size: .; D: TRBD1; J: TRBJ1-2; V: TRBV12-5; CDR3: CASGSQGAEFYGYTF; DNA: TGTGCTAGTGGTTCACAGGGGGCGGAATTCTATGGCTACACCTTC
length: 13; size: .; D: .; J: TRBJ2-5; V: TRBV7-2; CDR3: CASSFSLGETQYF; DNA: TGTGCCAGCAGCTTTTCCCTCGGCGAGACCCAGTACTTC
length: 14; size: .; D: TRBD2; J: TRBJ2-1; V: TRBV29-1; CDR3: CSVLQRGGYNEQFF; DNA: TGCAGCGTTCTGCAGCGGGGGGGATACAATGAGCAGTTCTTC
length: 15; size: many; D: .; J: TRBJ1-2; V: TRBV4-3; CDR3: CASSQDTAGNYGYTF; DNA: TGCGCCAGCAGCCAAGATACGGCAGGCAACTATGGCTACACCTTC
length: 14; size: .; D: .; J: TRBJ2-3; V: TRBV29-1; CDR3: CSVEEGGNTDTQYF; DNA: TGCAGCGTTGAGGAGGGGGGGAACACAGATACGCAGTATTTT
length: 16; size: few; D: .; J: TRBJ1-1; V: TRBV13; CDR3: CASSSRNRGPHTEAFF; DNA: TGTGCCAGCAGCTCGCGAAACCGGGGACCTCACACTGAAGCTTTCTTT
length: 12; size: many; D: .; J: TRBJ1-5; V: TRBV28; CDR3: CASNGGNQPQHF; DNA: TGTGCCAGCAATGGGGGCAATCAGCCCCAGCATTTT
length: 15; size: .; D: TRBD1; J: TRBJ2-7; V: TRBV7-2; CDR3: CASSLASGQPYEQYF; DNA: TGTGCCAGCAGCTTAGCCTCGGGACAGCCCTACGAGCAGTACTTC
length: 14; size: few; D: .; J: TRBJ2-3; V: TRBV6-6; CDR3: CASKPGPSTDTQYF; DNA: TGTGCCAGCAAACCGGGACCCAGCACAGATACGCAGTATTTT
length: 18; size: .; D: .; J: TRBJ2-5; V: TRBV4-3; CDR3: CASSPKRNGGRFGETQYF; DNA: TGCGCCAGCAGCCCAAAGAGGAATGGGGGGAGATTTGGGGAGACCCAGTACTTC
length: 12; size: many; D: .; J: TRBJ2-1; V: TRBV5-1; CDR3: CASSLVDGAWFF; DNA: TGCGCCAGCAGCTTGGTGGACGGCGCTTGGTTCTTC
length: 14; size: few; D: .; J: TRBJ1-4; V: TRBV28; CDR3: CASRFALSNEKLFF; DNA: TGTGCCAGCAGGTTCGCCTTGTCTAATGAAAAACTGTTTTTT
length: 14; size: few; D: .; J: TRBJ2-7; V: TRBV28; CDR3: CASSPGQLPYEQYF; DNA: TGTGCCAGCAGTCCGGGACAATTACCCTACGAGCAGTACTTC
length: 15; size: few; D: .; J: TRBJ1-1; V: TRBV6-5; CDR3: CASSYSYQPDQKAFF; DNA: TGTGCCAGCAGTTACTCGTATCAGCCCGACCAGAAAGCTTTCTTT
length: 16; size: many; D: TRBD2; J: TRBJ2-5; V: TRBV2; CDR3: CASSGTSGGQWETQYF; DNA: TGTGCCAGCAGTGGGACTAGCGGGGGGCAATGGGAGACCCAGTACTTC
length: 14; size: few; D: .; J: TRBJ1-1; V: TRBV11-2; CDR3: CASSFDPFGTEAFF; DNA: TGTGCCAGCAGCTTTGATCCTTTCGGGACTGAAGCTTTCTTT
length: 15; size: few; D: .; J: TRBJ2-3; V: TRBV5-4; CDR3: CASSAGGAGSDTQYF; DNA: TGTGCCAGCAGCGCGGGTGGGGCGGGGTCAGATACGCAGTATTTT
length: 16; size: few; D: .; J: TRBJ2-6; V: TRBV5-1; CDR3: CASSLGGASGANVLTF; DNA: TGCGCCAGCAGCTTGGGCGGTGCCTCTGGGGCCAACGTCCTGACTTTC
length: 13; size: .; D: .; J: TRBJ2-7; V: TRBV7-2; CDR3: CASSLEYRDEQYF; DNA: TGTGCCAGCAGCTTAGAGTACAGGGACGAGCAGTACTTC
length: 14; size: .; D: TRBD1; J: TRBJ1-4; V: TRBV6-5; CDR3: CASSYDRGKEKLFF; DNA: TGTGCCAGCAGTTACGACAGGGGAAAGGAAAAACTGTTTTTT
length: 13; size: few; D: TRBD1; J: TRBJ1-5; V: TRBV7-2; CDR3: CASSGQRDQPQHF; DNA: TGTGCCAGCTCGGGACAGCGGGATCAGCCCCAGCATTTT
length: 11; size: .; D: .; J: TRBJ2-7; V: TRBV6-5; CDR3: CASSDSYEQYF; DNA: TGTGCCAGCAGTGACTCCTACGAGCAGTACTTC
length: 14; size: few; D: .; J: TRBJ1-5; V: TRBV27; CDR3: CASSEGYSNQPQHF; DNA: TGTGCCAGCAGTGAGGGGTATAGCAATCAGCCCCAGCATTTT
length: 13; size: .; D: .; J: TRBJ2-7; V: TRBV6-6; CDR3: CASSFQNSYEQYF; DNA: TGTGCCAGCAGTTTCCAGAACTCCTACGAGCAGTACTTC
length: 14; size: few; D: TRBD1; J: TRBJ1-6; V: TRBV6-5; CDR3: CASSQDRGYSPLHF; DNA: TGTGCCAGCAGCCAAGACAGGGGTTATTCACCCCTCCACTTT
length: 17; size: few; D: TRBD2; J: TRBJ2-5; V: TRBV9; CDR3: CASSVVPLAGGEETQYF; DNA: TGTGCCAGCAGCGTAGTTCCCCTAGCGGGGGGTGAAGAGACCCAGTACTTC
length: 14; size: .; D: .; J: TRBJ2-2; V: TRBV19; CDR3: CASSIQVLTGELFF; DNA: TGTGCCAGTAGTATCCAGGTTCTCACCGGGGAGCTGTTTTTT
length: 16; size: .; D: TRBD1; J: TRBJ2-5; V: TRBV9; CDR3: CASSVGGTGVLETQYF; DNA: TGTGCCAGCAGCGTAGGAGGGACAGGGGTTTTAGAGACCCAGTACTTC